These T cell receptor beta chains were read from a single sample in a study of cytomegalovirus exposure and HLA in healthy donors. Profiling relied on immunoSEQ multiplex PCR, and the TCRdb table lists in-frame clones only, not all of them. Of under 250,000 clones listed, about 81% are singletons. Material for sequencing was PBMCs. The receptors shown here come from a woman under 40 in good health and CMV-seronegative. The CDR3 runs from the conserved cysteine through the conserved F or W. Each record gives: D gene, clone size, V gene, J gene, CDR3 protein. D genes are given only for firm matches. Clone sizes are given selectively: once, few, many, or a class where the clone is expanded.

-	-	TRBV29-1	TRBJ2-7	CSVRTPPYEQYF
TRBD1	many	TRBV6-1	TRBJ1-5	CASKTGVRSGQPQHF
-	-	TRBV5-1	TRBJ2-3	CASSLGRADTQYF
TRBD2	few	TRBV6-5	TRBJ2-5	CASNPTSGSGLNF
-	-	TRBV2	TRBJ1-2	CASSEYRERRYGYTF
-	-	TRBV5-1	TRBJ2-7	CASSLEALAHNYEQYF
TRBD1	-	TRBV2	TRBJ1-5	CASTTGTGNQPQHF
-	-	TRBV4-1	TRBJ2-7	CASSEWPVGGTYEQYF
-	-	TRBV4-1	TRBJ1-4	CASSQGGNEKLFF
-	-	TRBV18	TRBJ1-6	CASSPSPPGSNSPLHF
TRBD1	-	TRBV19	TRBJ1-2	CASSIIMGQMNYGYTF
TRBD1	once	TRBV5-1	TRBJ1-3	CASSPNPQGAGGNTIYF
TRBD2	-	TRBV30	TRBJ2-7	CAWRLAASYEQYF
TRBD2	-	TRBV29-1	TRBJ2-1	CSAEGTRKDNEQFF
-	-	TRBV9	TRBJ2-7	CASSVGPQYEQYF
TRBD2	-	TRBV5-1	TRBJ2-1	CASSLVLAGSTMPFF
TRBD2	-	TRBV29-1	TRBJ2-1	CSVVAGGLYNEQFF
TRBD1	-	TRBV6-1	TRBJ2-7	CASSVRDRFEEQYF
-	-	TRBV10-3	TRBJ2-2	CAISRPNGGPGTGELFF
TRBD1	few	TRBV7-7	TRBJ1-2	CASSRPGQANYGYTF
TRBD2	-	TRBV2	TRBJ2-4	CASRPGLAGGKNIQYF
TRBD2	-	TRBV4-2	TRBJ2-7	CASSQDSGGAYEQYF
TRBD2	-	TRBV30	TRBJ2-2	CAWRTSVNSGELFF
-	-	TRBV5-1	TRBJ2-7	CASSPANSRGGSYEQYF
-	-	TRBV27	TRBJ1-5	CASSPTGRGVLQPQHF
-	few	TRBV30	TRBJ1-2	CAWSVVGGYTF
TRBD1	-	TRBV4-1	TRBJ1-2	CASSQDGQGASGYTF